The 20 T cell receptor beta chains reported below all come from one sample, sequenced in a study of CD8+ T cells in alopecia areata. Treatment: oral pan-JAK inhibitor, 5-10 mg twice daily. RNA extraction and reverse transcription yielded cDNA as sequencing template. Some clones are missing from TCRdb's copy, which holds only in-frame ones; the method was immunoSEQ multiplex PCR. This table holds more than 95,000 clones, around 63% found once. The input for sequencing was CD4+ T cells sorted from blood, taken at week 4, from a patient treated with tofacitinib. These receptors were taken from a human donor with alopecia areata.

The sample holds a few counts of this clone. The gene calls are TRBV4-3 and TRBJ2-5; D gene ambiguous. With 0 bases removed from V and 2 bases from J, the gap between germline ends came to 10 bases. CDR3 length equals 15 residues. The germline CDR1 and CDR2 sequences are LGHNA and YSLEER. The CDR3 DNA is TGCGCCAGCAGCCAAGATCCAGACGCTCAAGAGACCCAGTACTTC. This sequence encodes CASSQDPDAQETQYF.

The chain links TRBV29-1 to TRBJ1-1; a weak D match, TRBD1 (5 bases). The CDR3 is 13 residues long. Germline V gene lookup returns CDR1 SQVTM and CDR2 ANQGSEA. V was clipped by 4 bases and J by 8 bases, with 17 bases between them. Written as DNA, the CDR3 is TGCAGCGTTGCGAAGGACAACGTACCGGAAGCTTTCTTT. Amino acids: CSVAKDNVPEAFF.

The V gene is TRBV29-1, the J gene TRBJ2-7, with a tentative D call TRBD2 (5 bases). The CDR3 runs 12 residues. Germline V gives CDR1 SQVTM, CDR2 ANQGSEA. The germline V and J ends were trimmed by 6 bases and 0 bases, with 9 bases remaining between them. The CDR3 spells CSVRGISYEQYF. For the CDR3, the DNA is TGCAGCGTCAGAGGGATCTCCTACGAGCAGTACTTC.

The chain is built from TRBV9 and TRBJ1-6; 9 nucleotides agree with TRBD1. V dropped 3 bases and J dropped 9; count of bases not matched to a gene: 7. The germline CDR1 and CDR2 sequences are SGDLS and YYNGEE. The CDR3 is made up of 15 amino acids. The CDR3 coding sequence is TGTGCCAGCAGCGGACCGGGACAGGGAGGTTCACCCCTCCACTTT. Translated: CASSGPGQGGSPLHF.

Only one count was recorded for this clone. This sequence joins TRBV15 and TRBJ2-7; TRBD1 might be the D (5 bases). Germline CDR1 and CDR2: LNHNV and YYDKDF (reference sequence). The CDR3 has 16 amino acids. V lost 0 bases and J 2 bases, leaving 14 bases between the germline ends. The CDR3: CATSRDRADEPYEQYF. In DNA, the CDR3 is TGTGCCACCAGCAGAGACAGGGCTGATGAACCCTACGAGCAGTACTTC.

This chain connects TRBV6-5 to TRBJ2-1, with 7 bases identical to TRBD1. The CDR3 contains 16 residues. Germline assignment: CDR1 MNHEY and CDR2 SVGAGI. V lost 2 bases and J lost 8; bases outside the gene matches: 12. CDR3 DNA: TGTGCCAGCAGTTACCGCAGGCGGACAGGCATCGATGAGCAGTTCTTC. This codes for CASSYRRRTGIDEQFF.

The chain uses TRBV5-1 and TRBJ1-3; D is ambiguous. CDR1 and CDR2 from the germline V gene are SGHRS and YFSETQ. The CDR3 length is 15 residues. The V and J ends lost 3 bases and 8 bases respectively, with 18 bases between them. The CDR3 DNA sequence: TGCGCCAGCAGCTATTTCGGGTCCCTGGGTGACACCATATATTTT. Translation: CASSYFGSLGDTIYF. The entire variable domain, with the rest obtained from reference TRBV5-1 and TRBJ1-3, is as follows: KAGVTQTPRYLIKTRGQQVTLSCSPISGHRSVSWYQQTPGQGLQFLFEYFSETQRNKGNFPGRFSGRQFSNSRSEMNVSTLELGDSALYLCASSYFGSLGDTIYFGEGSWLTVV.

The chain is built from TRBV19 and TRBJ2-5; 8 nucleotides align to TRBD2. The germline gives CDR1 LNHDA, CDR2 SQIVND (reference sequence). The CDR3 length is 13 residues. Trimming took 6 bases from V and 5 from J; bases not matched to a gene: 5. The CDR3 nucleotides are TGTGCCAGTAGCGGGAGGGCCGGGGAGACCCAGTACTTC. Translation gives CASSGRAGETQYF.

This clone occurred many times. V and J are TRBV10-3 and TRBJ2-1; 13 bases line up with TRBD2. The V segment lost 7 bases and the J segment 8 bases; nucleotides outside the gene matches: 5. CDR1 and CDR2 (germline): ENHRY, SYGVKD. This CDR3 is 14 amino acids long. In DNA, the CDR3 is TGTGCCATCACCAGGACTAGCGGGGGCGATGAGCAGTTCTTC. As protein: CAITRTSGGDEQFF.

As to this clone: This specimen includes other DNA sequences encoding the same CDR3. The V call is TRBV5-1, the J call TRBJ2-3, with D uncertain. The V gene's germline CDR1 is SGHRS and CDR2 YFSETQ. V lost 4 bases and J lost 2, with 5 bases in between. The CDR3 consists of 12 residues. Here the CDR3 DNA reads TGCGCCAGCAGCCCCAACACAGATACGCAGTATTTT. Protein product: CASSPNTDTQYF.

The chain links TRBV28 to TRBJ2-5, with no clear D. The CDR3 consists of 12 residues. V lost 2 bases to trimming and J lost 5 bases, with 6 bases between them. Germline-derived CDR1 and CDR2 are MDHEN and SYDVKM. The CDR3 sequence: CASSLRWETQYF. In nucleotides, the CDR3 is TGTGCCAGCAGTTTACGTTGGGAGACCCAGTACTTC.

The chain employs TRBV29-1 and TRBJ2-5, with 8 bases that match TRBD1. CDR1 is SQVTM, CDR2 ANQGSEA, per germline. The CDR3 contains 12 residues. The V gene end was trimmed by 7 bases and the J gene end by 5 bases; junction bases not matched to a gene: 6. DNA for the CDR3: TGCAGCGCCCGACAGGGGTCGGAGACCCAGTACTTC. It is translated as CSARQGSETQYF.

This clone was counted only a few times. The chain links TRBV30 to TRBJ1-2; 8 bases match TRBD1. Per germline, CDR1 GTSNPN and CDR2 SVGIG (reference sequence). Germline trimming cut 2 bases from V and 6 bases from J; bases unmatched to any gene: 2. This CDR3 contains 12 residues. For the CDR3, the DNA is TGTGCCTGGAGTTACAGGGGGGATGGCTACACCTTC. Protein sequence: CAWSYRGDGYTF.

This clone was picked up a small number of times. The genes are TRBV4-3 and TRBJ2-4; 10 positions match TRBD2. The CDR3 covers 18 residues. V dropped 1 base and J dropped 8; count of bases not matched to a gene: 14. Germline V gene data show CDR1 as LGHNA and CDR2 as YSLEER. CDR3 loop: CASSQAISASGRRDIQYF. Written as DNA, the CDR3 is TGCGCCAGCAGCCAAGCGATTTCGGCTAGCGGGAGACGGGACATTCAGTACTTC.

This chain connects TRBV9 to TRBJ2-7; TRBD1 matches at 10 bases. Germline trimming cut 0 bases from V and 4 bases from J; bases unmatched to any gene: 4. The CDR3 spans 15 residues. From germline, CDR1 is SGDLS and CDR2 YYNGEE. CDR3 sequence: CASSVAGTGEYEQYF. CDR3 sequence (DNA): TGTGCCAGCAGCGTAGCGGGGACAGGGGAATACGAGCAGTACTTC.

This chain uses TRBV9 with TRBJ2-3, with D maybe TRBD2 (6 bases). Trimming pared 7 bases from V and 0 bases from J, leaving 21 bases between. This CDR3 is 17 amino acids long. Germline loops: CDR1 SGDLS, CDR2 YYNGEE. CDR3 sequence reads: CASLLEPDYRSTDTQYF. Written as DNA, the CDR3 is TGTGCCAGCCTTCTAGAACCGGACTACAGAAGCACAGATACGCAGTATTTT.

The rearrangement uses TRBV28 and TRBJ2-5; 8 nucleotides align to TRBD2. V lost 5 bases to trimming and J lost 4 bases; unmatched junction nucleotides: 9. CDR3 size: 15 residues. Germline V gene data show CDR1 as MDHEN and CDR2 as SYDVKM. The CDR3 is CASSPSSTSAETQYF. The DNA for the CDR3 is TGTGCCAGCAGTCCTTCATCGACTAGCGCAGAGACCCAGTACTTC.

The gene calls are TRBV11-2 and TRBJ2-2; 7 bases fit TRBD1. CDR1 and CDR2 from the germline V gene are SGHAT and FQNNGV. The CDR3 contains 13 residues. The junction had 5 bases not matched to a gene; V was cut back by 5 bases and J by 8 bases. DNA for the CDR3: TGTGCCAGCAGCAGGGACAGCCCGGGGGAGCTGTTTTTT. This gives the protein CASSRDSPGELFF.

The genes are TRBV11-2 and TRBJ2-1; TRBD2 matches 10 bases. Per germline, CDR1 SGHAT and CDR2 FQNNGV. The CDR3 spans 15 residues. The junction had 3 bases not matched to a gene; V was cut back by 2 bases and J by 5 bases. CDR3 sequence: CASSLLAGVDNEQFF. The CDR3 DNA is TGTGCCAGCAGCTTACTAGCGGGAGTTGACAATGAGCAGTTCTTC.

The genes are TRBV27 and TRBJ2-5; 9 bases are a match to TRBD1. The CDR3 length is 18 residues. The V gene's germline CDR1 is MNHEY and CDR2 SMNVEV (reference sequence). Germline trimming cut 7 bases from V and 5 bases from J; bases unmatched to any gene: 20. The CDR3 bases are TGTGCCAGCATGAGGGGGGCTCCGGGACAGGGAGTAGGGGAGACCCAGTACTTC. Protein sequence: CASMRGAPGQGVGETQYF.